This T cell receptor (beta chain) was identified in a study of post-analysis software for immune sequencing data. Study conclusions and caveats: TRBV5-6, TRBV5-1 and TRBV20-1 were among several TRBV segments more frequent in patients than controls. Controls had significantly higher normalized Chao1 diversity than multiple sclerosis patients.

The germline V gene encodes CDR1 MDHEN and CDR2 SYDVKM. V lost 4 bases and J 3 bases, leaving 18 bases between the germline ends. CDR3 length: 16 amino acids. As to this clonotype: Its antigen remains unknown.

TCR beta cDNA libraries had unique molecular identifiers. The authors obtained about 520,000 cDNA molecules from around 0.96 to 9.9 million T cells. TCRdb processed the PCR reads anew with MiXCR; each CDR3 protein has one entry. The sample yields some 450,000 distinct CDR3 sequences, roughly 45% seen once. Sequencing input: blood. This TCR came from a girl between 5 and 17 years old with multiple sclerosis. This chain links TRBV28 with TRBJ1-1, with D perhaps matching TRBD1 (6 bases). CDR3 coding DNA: TGTGCCAGCAGTTCCTCCCCGGACAGCGGACACACTGAAGCTTTCTTT. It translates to CASSSSPDSGHTEAFF.